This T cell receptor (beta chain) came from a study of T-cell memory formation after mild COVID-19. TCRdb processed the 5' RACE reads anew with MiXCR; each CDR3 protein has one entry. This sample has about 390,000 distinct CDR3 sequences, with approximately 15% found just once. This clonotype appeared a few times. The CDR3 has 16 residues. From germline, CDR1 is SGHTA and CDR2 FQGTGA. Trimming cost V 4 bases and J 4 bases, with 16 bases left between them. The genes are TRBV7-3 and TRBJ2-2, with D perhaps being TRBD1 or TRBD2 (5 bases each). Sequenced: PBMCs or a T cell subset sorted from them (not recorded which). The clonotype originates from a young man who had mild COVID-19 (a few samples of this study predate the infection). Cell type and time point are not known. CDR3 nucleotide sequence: TGTGCCAGCAGCTCCTCAAGTGCAGGGAGCACCGGGGAGCTGTTTTTT. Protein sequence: CASSSSSAGSTGELFF.